Presented here are 16 T cell receptor beta chains from one specimen sequenced in a study of CD8+ T cells in alopecia areata. Extracted from the samples, RNA was reverse transcribed into cDNA to serve as the sequencing template. Measured with immunoSEQ multiplex PCR; TCRdb has only the in-frame clones, and not every one. The sample holds approximately 280,000 clones, and no clone turns up only once. Cutaneous lymph nodes were pooled and cells sorted by CD4, CD8alpha, NKG2D, NKG2ACE and more. Sample: CD4+ T cells sorted from a lymph node. The receptors originated from a C3H/HeJ mouse with alopecia areata. This strain's MHC haplotype is H2-k.

For this clone: All gene names here are mouse names. The read stops 4 residues short of the end of the CDR3; the missing end is completed from the germline J gene. This CDR3 is also generated by other DNA sequences in the sample. The genes are TRBV13-1 and TRBJ2-3, with D hard to call. Germline lookup yields CDR1 NSHNY and CDR2 SYGAGN. CDR3 size: 13 residues. Trimming took 2 bases from V and 0 from J, leaving 4 bases between them. The sequenced part of the CDR3 DNA is TGTGCCAGCAGTGAGCAGAGTGCAGAA. Residues: CASSEQSAE. In full, the CDR3 is CASSEQSAETLYF.

To note about this clone: Genes here carry mouse names. The read is 4 residues too short to cover the CDR3 end, so that end is filled in from the germline J gene. The sample carries other DNA sequences with the same CDR3. This rearrangement joins TRBV13-3 to TRBJ2-3; D may be TRBD2 (5 bases). This CDR3 spans 14 amino acids. Germline V gene lookup returns CDR1 NNHDY and CDR2 SYVADS. The V gene lost 0 bases and the J gene lost 0 bases, with 5 bases spanning the gap. The CDR3 sequence: CASSDAGSAETLYF. The part of the CDR3 DNA that was read is TGTGCCAGCAGTGATGCTGGGAGTGCAGAA.

Concerning this clone itself: Gene names follow the mouse nomenclature. The CDR3 goes on 4 residues after the read ends, and that part is filled in from the germline J gene. The chain joins TRBV13-1 to TRBJ2-3; TRBD1 is a possible D gene (6 bases). Trimming took 6 bases from V and 2 from J, leaving 13 bases between them. The CDR3 covers 14 residues. Per germline, CDR1 NSHNY and CDR2 SYGAGN. The CDR3 spells CASKPRDNAETLYF. The covered CDR3 bases are TGTGCCAGCAAGCCCCGGGACAATGCAGAA.

This clone was detected a few times. This could be a read error, since a much larger clone is one nucleotide away. The genes are named according to mouse. The read ends 4 residues early relative to the CDR3; the germline J gene fills the gap. Other DNA variants within this sample encode the same CDR3. This chain uses TRBV13-2 with TRBJ2-1, with 9 bases aligning to TRBD1. V gave up 3 bases and J gave up 3 bases; unmatched junction bases: 1. Germline V gene lookup returns CDR1 NNHNN and CDR2 SYGAGS (reference sequence). This CDR3 contains 14 residues. CDR3 DNA, as far as it was read: TGTGCCAGCGGTGGGACAGGGGTCTATGCT. This translates into CASGGTGVYA. The full CDR3 protein is CASGGTGVYAEQFF.

As for this clone: The gene symbols are mouse symbols. The same CDR3 also results from other DNA sequences found in this sample. The CDR3 loop is CTCSAGTGGYNSPLYF. The part of the CDR3 DNA that was read is TGCACCTGCAGTGCCGGGACAGGGGGTTATAATTCGCCC. The chain has TRBV1 and TRBJ1-6; 11 bases line up with TRBD1. The observed sequence ends 3 residues before the CDR3 terminus, with the missing tail filled in from the germline J gene. TRBJ1-6 is designated an ORF whose function remains uncertain. The CDR3 is made up of 16 amino acids. Germline CDR1 reads NSQYPW; CDR2 reads LRSPGD (reference sequence). V lost 3 bases to trimming and J lost 4 bases; unmatched junction nucleotides: 2.

This clone was seen more than once but under ten times. Germline and genes here are mouse. The read halts 4 residues ahead of the CDR3 end, with the missing end drawn from the germline J gene. This sample also contains other DNA sequences that code for the same CDR3. The rearrangement links TRBV13-1 to TRBJ2-3; D is possibly TRBD2 (6 bases). Trimming removed 3 bases at V and 0 bases at J, with 8 bases between. There are 14 residues in the CDR3. The germline gives CDR1 NSHNY, CDR2 SYGAGN. The part of the CDR3 DNA that was read is TGTGCCAGCAGTGTCGGGGGGAGTGCAGAA. Its protein product is CASSVGGSAE. The CDR3 reads in full as CASSVGGSAETLYF.

This clone was counted only a few times. The gene names here belong to mouse. The CDR3 end falls 4 residues outside the read, so it is completed with the germline J gene. This chain links TRBV5 with TRBJ2-2, with D tentatively TRBD1 (6 bases). CDR3 length equals 15 residues. In germline, CDR1 is LGHNA, CDR2 YNLKQL (reference sequence). V was trimmed by 4 bases and J by 0 bases, leaving 9 bases between them. The sequenced part of the CDR3 DNA is TGTGCCAGCAGCCGGGACATCGCAAACACCGGG. As protein: CASSRDIANTG. The whole CDR3 is CASSRDIANTGQLYF.

On this clone itself: Gene names and germline refer to mouse. The CDR3 end is not reached by the read, which stops 4 residues before it; the germline J gene fills it in. The sample carries other DNA sequences with the same CDR3. V usage is TRBV19 and J usage is TRBJ2-1, with TRBD2 matching 11 bases. The V gene's germline CDR1 is FNHDT and CDR2 SITEND (reference sequence). CDR3 length equals 15 residues. The CDR3 loop is CASSIRLGGRAEQFF. The sequenced part of the CDR3 DNA is TGTGCCAGCAGTATACGACTGGGGGGGAGGGCT.

Notes on this clone: Genes here carry mouse names. The CDR3 end is not reached by the read, which stops 4 residues before it; the germline J gene fills it in. The rearrangement joins TRBV19 to TRBJ2-3; 9 positions agree with TRBD2. With 1 base clipped from V and 2 bases from J, the junction kept 2 bases outside the gene matches. This CDR3 contains 15 residues. In germline, CDR1 is FNHDT, CDR2 SITEND (reference sequence). The covered CDR3 bases are TGTGCCAGCAGTATAACTGGGGGGTTTGCAGAA. Protein: CASSITGGFAE. The whole CDR3 sequence is CASSITGGFAETLYF.

About this clone itself: A much more abundant neighbour one base away suggests this may be a read error. Gene names and germline refer to mouse. The CDR3 end is not reached by the read, which stops 3 residues before it; the germline J gene fills it in. Other DNA sequences from this sample encode an identical CDR3 as well. The J gene is TRBJ1-6, the V gene TRBV13-3; D is unresolved. TRBJ1-6 is identified as an open reading frame with a role that is uncertain. The V gene lost 1 base and the J gene lost 7 bases, with 6 bases spanning the gap. Germline CDR1 reads NNHDY; CDR2 reads SYVADS. The CDR3 spans 13 residues. The CDR3 sequence is CASSDLGNSPLYF. The part of the CDR3 DNA that was read is TGTGCCAGCAGTGATTTGGGGAATTCGCCC.

This clone showed up just a few times. Gene names are the mouse ones. The missing CDR3 end, 4 residues past where the read stops, is filled in from the germline J gene. The V call is TRBV5, the J call TRBJ2-2; possibly TRBD2 for D (5 bases). Trimming removed 1 base at V and 5 bases at J, with 11 bases between. CDR1 and CDR2 (germline): LGHNA, YNLKQL (reference sequence). The CDR3 length is 15 residues. The sequenced part of the CDR3 DNA is TGTGCCAGCAGCCAAGTGGGGTTAGAAACCGGG. Residues: CASSQVGLETG. The whole CDR3 region reads CASSQVGLETGQLYF.

As to this clone: The gene names here belong to mouse. The CDR3 end lies 4 residues beyond the end of the read and is filled in from the germline J gene. The chain recombines TRBV13-2 with TRBJ2-1; a possible D gene is TRBD1 (5 bases). CDR3 size: 12 residues. Per the germline V gene, CDR1 is NNHNN and CDR2 is SYGAGS (reference sequence). Trimming pared 5 bases from V and 5 bases from J, leaving 8 bases between. The sequenced CDR3 bases are TGTGCCAGCGGCAGGGTCGATGCT. This encodes CASGRVDA. From start to end, the CDR3 is CASGRVDAEQFF.

As regards this clone: Gene names refer to mouse genes. Within the sample, other DNA sequences also encode this same CDR3. The CDR3 protein is CAWSSIQDTQYF. The covered CDR3 bases are TGTGCCTGGAGTTCTATCCAAGAC. V usage is TRBV31 and J usage is TRBJ2-5; D not certain. The read finishes 4 residues shy of the CDR3 end, and the germline J gene is used to complete it. Germline-derived CDR1 and CDR2 are GKSSPN and SITVG. The V end lost 2 bases, the J end lost 2 bases, and 5 bases lay between the germline ends. The CDR3 has 12 residues.

This clone was seen more than once but under ten times. The germline and genes are mouse ones. The read is 4 residues too short to cover the CDR3 end, so that end is filled in from the germline J gene. The V gene is TRBV19, the J gene TRBJ2-3; D unresolved. The CDR3 has 15 residues. Deletions cut 0 bases from V and 0 bases from J, with 8 bases between. The germline V gene has CDR1 FNHDT and CDR2 SITEND (reference sequence). CDR3 sequence reads: CASSIDQTSAETLYF. The CDR3 DNA, read in part, is TGTGCCAGCAGTATAGACCAGACTAGTGCAGAA.

On this clone itself: Mouse gene names and germline throughout. The read stops 4 residues short of the end of the CDR3; the missing end is completed from the germline J gene. This chain connects TRBV13-1 to TRBJ2-5; 10 nucleotides align to TRBD2. The V gene's germline CDR1 is NSHNY and CDR2 SYGAGN. The CDR3 runs to 16 residues. The CDR3 here is CASSDHLGGRGDTQYF. CDR3 bases read: TGTGCCAGCAGTGATCACCTGGGGGGGCGCGGAGAC.

Remarks on this clone: Gene names are mouse gene names. The read falls 4 residues short of the CDR3 end, and the missing part is taken from the germline J gene. The V gene is TRBV13-1, the J gene TRBJ2-7, with 11 bases fitting TRBD1. The CDR3 covers 14 residues. Germline loops: CDR1 NSHNY, CDR2 SYGAGN. CDR3 amino acids: CASSGTGGDHEQYF. Partial CDR3 DNA: TGTGCCAGCAGTGGGACAGGGGGCGATCAT.